Listed below are T cell receptor beta chains from one sample, sequenced in a study of blood T cell repertoires in COVID-19. Sequencing used immunoSEQ multiplex PCR; TCRdb keeps in-frame clones, though not all of them. The table shows 45,000 to 50,000 clones, with about nine tenths occurring only once. Sequences were obtained from peripheral blood. These receptors originate from an elderly woman with COVID-19, enrolled during active disease. CDR3s include the opening cysteine and the closing phenylalanine or tryptophan. The D gene is left open where the match is weak. For some rows the clone size is stated as once, few or many, or as a class when expanded; others skip it.

>TRBV6-4|TRBJ1-5|-|-
TGTGCCAGCAGAGCTATCCGGGTTGGGCAGCCCCAGCATTTT
CASRAIRVGQPQHF
>TRBV29-1|TRBJ1-1|-|-
TGCAGCGTTGCCCGACACCCGAACACTGAAGCTTTCTTT
CSVARHPNTEAFF
>TRBV21-1|TRBJ2-5|-|-
TGTGCCAGCAGGGGCCACAGGGACAGGGGGACCGAAGAGACCCAGTACTTC
CASRGHRDRGTEETQYF
>TRBV24-1|TRBJ2-7|TRBD1|-
TGTGCCACTCTTCGGCCGACAGGGTCGGAAAGCTCCTACGAGCAGTACTTC
CATLRPTGSESSYEQYF
>TRBV2|TRBJ1-5|-|-
TGTGCCAGCAGCATACAGGGTTATCAGCAGCCCCAGCATTTT
CASSIQGYQQPQHF
>TRBV15|TRBJ1-6|-|-
TGTGCCACCAGCAGAGATACACAGTTTAATTCACCCCTCCACTTT
CATSRDTQFNSPLHF
>TRBV5-1|TRBJ1-1|TRBD1|-
TGCGCCAGCAGCTTGTCGGCAGGGGGCTTTTCCACTGAAGCTTTCTTT
CASSLSAGGFSTEAFF
>TRBV19|TRBJ2-3|-|-
TGTGCCAGTAGTACCCGGCAGGGGCTGACAGATACGCAGTATTTT
CASSTRQGLTDTQYF
>TRBV12-3/TRBV12-4|TRBJ2-3|-|-
TGTGCCAGCAGCCTTGCTTTAGCCCGTACGCAGTATTTT
CASSLALARTQYF
>TRBV5-8|TRBJ1-5|-|-
TGTGCCAGCAGCACCGGACAGAAGGTTAATCAGCCCCAGCATTTT
CASSTGQKVNQPQHF
>TRBV18|TRBJ1-2|TRBD1|-
TGTGCCAGCTCACCCACAGGGGGCCCTAACTATGGCTACACCTTC
CASSPTGGPNYGYTF
>TRBV5-1|TRBJ1-1|-|-
TGCGCCAGCAGCATGGACAGCTTAAACACTGAAGCTTTCTTT
CASSMDSLNTEAFF
>TRBV5-8|TRBJ2-5|-|-
TGTGCCAGCAGCTTTAGTGGTTTAGAGACCCAGTACTTC
CASSFSGLETQYF
>TRBV6-5|TRBJ1-6|-|-
TGTGCCAGCAGTTACTACGAGTATTCACCCCTCCACTTT
CASSYYEYSPLHF
>TRBV2|TRBJ1-2|-|-
TGTGCCAGCAGTCACCGGGAGGCAGGGCTTTTCTATGGCTACACCTTC
CASSHREAGLFYGYTF
>TRBV19|TRBJ1-6|TRBD1|-
TGTGCCAGTAGTGACAGGGGCTCCTATAATTCACCCCTCCACTTT
CASSDRGSYNSPLHF
>TRBV14|TRBJ1-1|-|-
TGTGCCAGCAGCCAGAGGACAGTCACTGAAGCTTTCTTT
CASSQRTVTEAFF
>TRBV28|TRBJ1-2|-|once
TGTGCCAGCAACGAGGGACAAGTTACCGGCTACACCTTC
CASNEGQVTGYTF
>TRBV27|TRBJ1-2|-|-
TGTGCCAGCAGTTCCTCAGGCACTAACTATGGCTACACCTTC
CASSSSGTNYGYTF